This T cell receptor (beta chain) was captured in a study of regulatory T cells in long-lasting Graves disease. Notes on the study in general: Tissue studied was limited to peripheral blood, excluding thyroid tissue. When disease was persistent, TRBV28, TRBJ1-2 and TRBJ2-5 were the favored segments.

The CDR3 runs 13 residues. With 3 bases removed from V and 3 bases from J, the gap between germline ends came to 9 bases. Germline values: CDR1 ENHRY, CDR2 SYGVKD. Sequencing libraries for TCR beta were prepared with iRepertoire HTBI primers and Arm-PCR of CDR3 regions. In the authors' methods: Taken together, the samples had 55 to 70 TRBV and more than 12 TRBJ segments identified. TCRdb used MiXCR to reprocess the multiplex PCR reads, holding one entry per CDR3 protein. TCRdb assigned the V and J calls; the authors' analysis was not used. This sample carries 360,000 or so distinct CDR3 sequences, roughly 12% of them seen once, and the ten largest clones take 18%. Time point denoted: newly diagnosed GD, antithyroid drugs for less than 3 months. PBMC-extracted RNA yielded the TCR library. Note on this clonotype: Its antigen is undetermined.

The sample also formed part of further work on T cells in Graves' hyperthyroidism and ophthalmopathy. That work contributes: Appearing also in blood were most of the thyroid clonotypes expanded above 0.001.

The sequences come from peripheral blood mononuclear cells (PBMCs), collected at new diagnosis, from a patient treated with antithyroid drugs. This TCR came from a woman aged 18-29 years with Graves disease. J is TRBJ2-7 and V is TRBV10-3; D remains ambiguous. This CDR3 is CAISERKDYEQYV. The DNA for the CDR3 is TGTGCCATCAGTGAACGAAAGGACTACGAGCAGTACGTC.